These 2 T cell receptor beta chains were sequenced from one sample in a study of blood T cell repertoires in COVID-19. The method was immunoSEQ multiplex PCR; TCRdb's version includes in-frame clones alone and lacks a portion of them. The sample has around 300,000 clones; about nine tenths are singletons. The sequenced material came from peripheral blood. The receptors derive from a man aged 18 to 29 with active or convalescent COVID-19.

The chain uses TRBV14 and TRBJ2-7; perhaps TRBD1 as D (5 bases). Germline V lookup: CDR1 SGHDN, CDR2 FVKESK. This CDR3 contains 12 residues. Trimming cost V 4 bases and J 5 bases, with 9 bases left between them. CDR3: CASSLQGNEQYF. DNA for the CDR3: TGTGCCAGCAGCCTGCAGGGTAACGAGCAGTACTTC.

As DNA, the CDR3 is TGTGCCAGCAGTGCACGACAGGGGTTTGAAGCTTTCTTT. Its protein product is CASSARQGFEAFF. The rearrangement links TRBV25-1 to TRBJ1-1, with TRBD1 matching 8 bases. The CDR3 consists of 13 residues. J lost 7 bases, V lost 4 bases, and 5 bases had no gene match. CDR1 and CDR2 from the germline V gene are MGHDK and SYGVNS.